These 21 T cell receptor beta chains were all obtained from the same sample, sequenced in a study of monozygotic twins with inflammatory bowel disease. One entry per CDR3 protein, without DNA, is what TCRdb gives after re-calling the 5' RACE reads. In total, the table holds more than 300,000 distinct CDR3 sequences. Material for sequencing was blood. The receptor set was obtained from a human donor with ulcerative colitis or Crohn's disease, or a healthy co-twin of an affected twin (not recorded which).

The chain couples TRBV5-1 to TRBJ2-1. The length of the CDR3 is 15 residues. The germline gives CDR1 SGHRS, CDR2 YFSETQ. The CDR3 is CASSLTYAPYNEQFF.

CDR3 residues: CSVEEKRDDWNTEAFF. The chain recombines TRBV29-1 with TRBJ1-1. The CDR3 contains 16 residues. The germline CDR1 and CDR2 sequences are SQVTM and ANQGSEA.

The gene calls are TRBV7-2 and TRBJ2-5; TCRdb proposes TRBD2, but this gene call is untestable without DNA. The CDR3 runs to 16 residues. Germline CDR1 and CDR2: SGHTA and FQGNSA. The CDR3 loop is CASSLVSGGFQETQYF.

J is TRBJ2-5 and V is TRBV7-9; there is no DNA to check the TCRdb D call of TRBD1. Germline loops: CDR1 SEHNR, CDR2 FQNEAQ (reference sequence). This CDR3 region has 16 residues. This chain's CDR3 is CASSSGQGSGQETQYF.

This chain uses TRBV7-3 with TRBJ2-1; TCRdb selects TRBD1, and the lack of DNA leaves this call unchecked. Germline assignment: CDR1 SGHTA and CDR2 FQGTGA. This CDR3 is 17 amino acids long. The CDR3 spells CASSSNRGAGTHNEQFF. The whole variable domain, remainder taken from reference TRBV7-3 and TRBJ2-1, is GAGVSQTPSNKVTEKGKYVELRCDPISGHTALYWYRQSLGQGPEFLIYFQGTGAADDSGLPNDRFFAVRPEGSVSTLKIQRTERGDSAVYLCASSSNRGAGTHNEQFFGPGTRLTVL.

The V call is TRBV9, the J call TRBJ1-5. The CDR3 loop spans 14 amino acids. The germline CDR1 and CDR2 sequences are SGDLS and YYNGEE. The CDR3 region is CASSEGGSNQPQHF.

V and J are TRBV6-5 and TRBJ2-2. Germline-derived CDR1 and CDR2 are MNHEY and SVGAGI. This CDR3 has 12 residues. The CDR3 is CASRPNTGELFF.

The CDR3 sequence: CASSHFTRRGTGKRETQYF. V usage is TRBV11-2 and J usage is TRBJ2-5; TCRdb's D call, TRBD1, is unchecked because there is no DNA. Germline V gene data show CDR1 as SGHAT and CDR2 as FQNNGV. This CDR3 contains 19 residues. Full variable domain (missing parts from reference TRBV11-2 and TRBJ2-5): EAGVAQSPRYKIIEKRQSVAFWCNPISGHATLYWYQQILGQGPKLLIQFQNNGVVDDSQLPKDRFSAERLKGVDSTLKIQPAKLEDSAVYLCASSHFTRRGTGKRETQYFGPGTRLLVL.

This chain joins TRBV5-1 and TRBJ2-7; the D call of TRBD1 rests on TCRdb alone, since no DNA is present to check it. The germline gives CDR1 SGHRS, CDR2 YFSETQ. This CDR3 has 14 residues. The CDR3 loop is CASSYQGQGSEQYF.

The chain's CDR3 is CASSFPGGRGGELFF. V and J are TRBV5-4 and TRBJ2-2; lacking DNA, the TRBD1 call made by TCRdb goes unchecked. The CDR3 has 15 amino acids. CDR1 and CDR2 (germline): SGHNT, YYREEE (reference sequence).

The gene calls are TRBV11-3 and TRBJ2-3. From germline, CDR1 is SGHNT and CDR2 YENEEA. This CDR3 comprises 13 residues. CDR3 protein: CASSWAFTDTQYF.

The chain has TRBV12-3 or TRBV12-4 and TRBJ2-1; no DNA is available, so the TRBD1 call from TCRdb remains unchecked. This CDR3 is 13 amino acids long. The CDR3 reads CASSPGVLTEQFF.

The chain has TRBV3-1 and TRBJ2-5; TCRdb designates TRBD1, a call that cannot be tested without DNA. CDR1 and CDR2 from the germline V gene are LGHDT and YNNKEL (reference sequence). The CDR3 covers 16 residues. CDR3 amino acids: CASSQLGRVGGETQYF.

The rearrangement links TRBV7-9 to TRBJ1-2; without DNA, the TCRdb call of TRBD1 cannot be checked. CDR1 is SEHNR and CDR2 is FQNEAQ in the germline V gene (reference sequence). CDR3 length: 11 amino acids. The CDR3 sequence is CASTRGYGYTF.

The chain carries TRBV28 and TRBJ2-1; absent DNA, TCRdb's TRBD2 call cannot be checked. The CDR3 loop spans 20 amino acids. Germline V lookup: CDR1 MDHEN, CDR2 SYDVKM. The CDR3: CASSLTSGGLQLGSYNEQFF.

This chain links TRBV7-2 with TRBJ1-4; TCRdb calls TRBD1, which cannot be checked without DNA. CDR1 is SGHTA and CDR2 is FQGNSA in the germline V gene. The CDR3 totals 12 residues. The CDR3 reads CASSSSGGKLFF.

The chain has TRBV4-2 and TRBJ2-1; there is no DNA to check the TCRdb D call of TRBD1. CDR3 length equals 20 residues. Germline V lookup: CDR1 LGHNA, CDR2 YNFKEQ. CDR3 loop: CASSQEGATQHFGIYNEQFF.

V gene TRBV12-3 or TRBV12-4 combines with J gene TRBJ1-2; TCRdb indicates TRBD1, and absent DNA this call remains unverified. The CDR3 has 17 amino acids. CDR3 residues: CASSLQTETWSNYGYTF.

This chain uses TRBV3-1 with TRBJ2-7; the D call of TRBD1 rests on TCRdb alone, since no DNA is present to check it. The CDR3 totals 15 residues. The V gene's germline CDR1 is LGHDT and CDR2 YNNKEL (reference sequence). The CDR3 sequence is CASSPVGQQFYEQYF.

The genes are TRBV12-3 or TRBV12-4 and TRBJ1-1; the TRBD1 assignment by TCRdb is unverifiable without DNA. The CDR3 totals 15 residues. The CDR3 sequence: CASSIQTGQNTEAFF.

J is TRBJ2-7 and V is TRBV7-9; the D gene TCRdb calls, TRBD1, cannot be checked with no DNA. The CDR3 is 14 residues long. Germline-derived CDR1 and CDR2 are SEHNR and FQNEAQ (reference sequence). CDR3 in amino acids: CASSLLVSGHEQYF.